A single sample gave rise to the 5 T cell receptor beta chains below, sequenced in a study of T-cell memory formation after mild COVID-19. Using its own MiXCR run on the 5' RACE reads, TCRdb lists one record per CDR3 protein. The data hold roughly 29,000 distinct CDR3 sequences, with roughly 7% observed a single time. Sequenced sample: PBMCs or a T cell subset sorted from them (not recorded which). The receptors shown here come from an adult woman who had mild COVID-19 (a few samples of this study predate the infection). Cell type and time point are not known.

In its sample, this clonotype was seen many times. The J gene is TRBJ2-5, the V gene TRBV7-2; 9 bases are shared with TRBD2. Germline CDR1 and CDR2: SGHTA and FQGNSA. Trimming at V came to 4 bases and at J to 3 bases, leaving 21 bases not matched to a gene. CDR3 size: 20 residues. CDR3 nucleotides: TGTGCCAGCAGCTCCCCCCCGATGATAGCGGGGGTGTGGGAGAAAGAGACCCAGTACTTC. Protein: CASSSPPMIAGVWEKETQYF.

Ten or more counts support this clonotype. The rearrangement links TRBV21-1 to TRBJ1-1; the table's D call TRBD1 went unverified against the DNA. TRBV21-1 is annotated as a pseudogene. This CDR3 spans 15 amino acids. The CDR3 sequence: CASSKDRSLNTEAFF. CDR3 nucleotide sequence: TGTGCCAGCAGCAAGGACAGAAGTTTGAACACTGAAGCTTTCTTT.

The table lists this clonotype with many counts. The chain couples TRBV18 to TRBJ1-1, with TRBD1 matching over 9 bases. The length of the CDR3 is 15 residues. Germline V gives CDR1 KGHSH, CDR2 LQKENI. Germline trimming cut 5 bases from V and 7 bases from J; bases unmatched to any gene: 11. CDR3 nucleotides: TGTGCCAGCTCAGTACAGGGGGCGCTTCAAAATGAAGCTTTCTTT. Protein: CASSVQGALQNEAFF.

The sample holds many counts of this clonotype. CDR3 nucleotide sequence: TGTGCCAGCAGTTTAATCTCACCGGACCAGCCGGGCACCGGGGAGCTGTTTTTT. This translates into CASSLISPDQPGTGELFF. The chain links TRBV27 to TRBJ2-2; no clear D gene. CDR1 is MNHEY and CDR2 is SMNVEV in the germline V gene (reference sequence). This CDR3 region has 18 residues. V was cut by 2 bases and J by 4 bases, with 20 bases left in between.

This clonotype was seen at least ten times. V gene TRBV4-3 combines with J gene TRBJ2-7; 10 bases match TRBD1. Trimming removed 5 bases from V and 2 bases from J; junction bases left unmatched: 9. CDR3 length: 16 residues. Germline V gene lookup returns CDR1 LGHNA and CDR2 YSLEER. The CDR3 DNA reads TGCGCCAGCAGCTATTCCGGGACAGGGGAAACCTACGAGCAGTACTTC. Its translation: CASSYSGTGETYEQYF.